This T cell receptor (beta chain) emerged from a study of T cell repertoires in cytomegalovirus infection. Across the study: Both recently identified HLA-C-restricted and well-studied HLA-B-restricted CMV epitopes were used in the study.

This clonotype turned up a few times. Its target is unknown. With 4 bases removed from V and 5 bases from J, the gap between germline ends came to 6 bases. The CDR3 has 12 residues. CDR1 and CDR2 from the germline V gene are SGHVS and FQNEAQ. One entry per CDR3 protein results from TCRdb running MiXCR on the reads. The sample holds 650,000 to 900,000 distinct CDR3 sequences, 32% seen once. Here the sequenced sample was cultured CD8+ T cells from PBMCs, taken from culture after CMV antigen stimulation. The receptor was isolated from a human donor in good health (CMV status not recorded). Some clones in this sample may be carry-over from other donors' samples. This chain connects TRBV7-8 to TRBJ2-1; D ambiguous. CDR3 loop: CASSSRNNEQFF. The CDR3, as DNA: TGTGCCAGCAGCTCCCGAAACAATGAGCAGTTCTTC. Full variable domain (remainder filled in from reference TRBV7-8 and TRBJ2-1): GAGVSQSPRYKVAKRGQDVALRCDPISGHVSLFWYQQALGQGPEFLTYFQNEAQLDKSGLPSDRFFAERPEGSVSTLKIQRTQQEDSAVYLCASSSRNNEQFFGPGTRLTVL.